This TCR beta chain stems from a study of shared clonotypes between healthy human individuals. This clone was counted once. The germline V and J ends were trimmed by 3 bases and 2 bases, with 16 bases remaining between them. Germline V lookup: CDR1 SGHDT, CDR2 YYEEEE. This CDR3 has 16 residues. Generated by immunoSEQ multiplex PCR, the TCRdb table keeps only in-frame clones and is missing some. The sample holds some 2,100,000 clones, 85% to 95% seen once. Naive CD8 isolation took CD45RO-negative cells positively selected for CCR7 and excluded terminally differentiated effector memory CD45RA+ cells. The chain has TRBV5-6 and TRBJ2-3, with D perhaps assigned TRBD1 or TRBD2 (6 bases each). Material: naive CD8+ T cells from PBMCs. The TCR comes from a man younger than 35 in good health. Some clones in this sample may be carry-over from other donors' samples. The CDR3 protein is CASSSGGGLLTDTQYF. The CDR3, as DNA: TGTGCCAGCAGCTCCGGAGGGGGGCTTCTCACAGATACGCAGTATTTT.